This T cell receptor (beta chain) comes out of a study of blood T cell repertoires in COVID-19. About the study: From T cells, B-cell-depleted T cells, or PBMCs came the material, which was cDNA or gDNA.

The repertoire was sequenced with immunoSEQ multiplex PCR; TCRdb's copy has only in-frame clones and lacks some. This sample has 380,000 or so clones, with 70% to 85% found just once. V shed 6 bases and J shed 7 bases, with 9 bases lying between them. The CDR3 has 11 amino acids. CDR1 MDHEN and CDR2 SYDVKM come from the germline V gene. The sequence derives from a human donor with acute or convalescent COVID-19. The donor label of this sample is uncertain. The genes are TRBV28 and TRBJ1-1; no definite D call. The source material was peripheral blood. The CDR3 sequence: CASSRPLEAFF. CDR3 DNA: TGTGCCAGCAGCCGTCCTCTTGAAGCTTTCTTT.